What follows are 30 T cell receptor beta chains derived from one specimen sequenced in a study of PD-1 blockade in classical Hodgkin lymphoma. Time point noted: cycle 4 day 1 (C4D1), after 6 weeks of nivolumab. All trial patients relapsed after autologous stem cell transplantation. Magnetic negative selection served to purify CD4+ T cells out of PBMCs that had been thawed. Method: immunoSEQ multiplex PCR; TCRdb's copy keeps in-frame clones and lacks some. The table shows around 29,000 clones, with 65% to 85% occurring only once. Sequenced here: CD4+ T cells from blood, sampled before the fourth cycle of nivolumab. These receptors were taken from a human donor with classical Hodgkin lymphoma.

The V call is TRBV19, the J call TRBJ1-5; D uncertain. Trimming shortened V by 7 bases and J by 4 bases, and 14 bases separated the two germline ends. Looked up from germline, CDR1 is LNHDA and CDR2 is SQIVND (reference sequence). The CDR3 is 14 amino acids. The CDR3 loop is CASISGLRNQPQHF. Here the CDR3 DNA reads TGTGCCAGTATTTCGGGTCTTCGAAATCAGCCCCAGCATTTT.

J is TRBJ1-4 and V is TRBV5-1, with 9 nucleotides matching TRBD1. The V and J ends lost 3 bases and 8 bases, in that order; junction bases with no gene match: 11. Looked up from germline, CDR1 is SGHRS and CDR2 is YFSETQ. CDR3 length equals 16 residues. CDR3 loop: CASSSGTGNIGEKLFF. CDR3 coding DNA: TGCGCCAGCAGCTCCGGGACAGGGAATATAGGGGAAAAACTGTTTTTT.

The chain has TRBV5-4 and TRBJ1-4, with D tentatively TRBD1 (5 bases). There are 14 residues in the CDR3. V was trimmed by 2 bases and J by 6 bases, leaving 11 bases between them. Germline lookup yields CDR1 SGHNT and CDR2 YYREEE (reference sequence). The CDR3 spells CASSLGVVDEKLFF. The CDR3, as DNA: TGTGCCAGCAGCTTAGGGGTAGTGGATGAAAAACTGTTTTTT.

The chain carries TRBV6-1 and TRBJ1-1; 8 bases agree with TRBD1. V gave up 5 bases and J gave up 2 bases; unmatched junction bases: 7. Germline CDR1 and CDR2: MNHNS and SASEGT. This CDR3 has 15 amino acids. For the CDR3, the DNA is TGTGCCAGCAGTAAGACAGGGGCGAGAAACACTGAAGCTTTCTTT. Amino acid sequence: CASSKTGARNTEAFF.

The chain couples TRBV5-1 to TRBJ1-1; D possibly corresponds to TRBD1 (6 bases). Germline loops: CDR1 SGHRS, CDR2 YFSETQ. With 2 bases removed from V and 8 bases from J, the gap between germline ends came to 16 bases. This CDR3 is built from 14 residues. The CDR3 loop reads CASSLGGGTVEAFF. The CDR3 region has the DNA TGCGCCAGCAGCTTAGGAGGGGGAACAGTGGAAGCTTTCTTT.

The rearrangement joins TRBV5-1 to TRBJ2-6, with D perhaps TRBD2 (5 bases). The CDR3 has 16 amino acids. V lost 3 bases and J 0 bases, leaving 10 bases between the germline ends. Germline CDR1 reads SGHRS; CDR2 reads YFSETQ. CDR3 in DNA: TGCGCCAGCAGCTCCGTAGGAGGCTCTGGGGCCAACGTCCTGACTTTC. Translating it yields CASSSVGGSGANVLTF.

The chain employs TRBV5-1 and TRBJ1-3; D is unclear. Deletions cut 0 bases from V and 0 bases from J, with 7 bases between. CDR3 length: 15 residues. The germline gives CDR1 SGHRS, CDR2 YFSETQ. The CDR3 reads CASSLVPSSGNTIYF. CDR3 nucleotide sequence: TGCGCCAGCAGCTTGGTCCCAAGCTCTGGAAACACCATATATTTT.

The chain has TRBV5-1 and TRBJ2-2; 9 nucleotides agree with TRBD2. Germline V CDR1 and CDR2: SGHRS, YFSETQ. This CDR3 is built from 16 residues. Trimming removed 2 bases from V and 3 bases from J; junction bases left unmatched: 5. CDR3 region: CASSFLAGAHTGELFF. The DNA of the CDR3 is TGCGCCAGCAGCTTCTTAGCGGGGGCCCACACCGGGGAGCTGTTTTTT.

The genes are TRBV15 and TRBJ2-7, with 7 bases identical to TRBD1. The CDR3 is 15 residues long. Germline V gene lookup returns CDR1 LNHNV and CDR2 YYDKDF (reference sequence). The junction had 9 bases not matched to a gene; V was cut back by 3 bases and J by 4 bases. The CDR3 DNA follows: TGTGCCACCAGCAGGCTGACAGGGAATTCATACGAGCAGTACTTC. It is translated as CATSRLTGNSYEQYF.

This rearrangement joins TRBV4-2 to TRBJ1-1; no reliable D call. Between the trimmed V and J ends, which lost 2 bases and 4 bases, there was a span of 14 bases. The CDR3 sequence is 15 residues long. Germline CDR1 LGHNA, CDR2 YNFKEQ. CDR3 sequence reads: CASSQLVLGITEAFF. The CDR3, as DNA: TGTGCCAGCAGCCAACTTGTGCTGGGAATCACTGAAGCTTTCTTT.

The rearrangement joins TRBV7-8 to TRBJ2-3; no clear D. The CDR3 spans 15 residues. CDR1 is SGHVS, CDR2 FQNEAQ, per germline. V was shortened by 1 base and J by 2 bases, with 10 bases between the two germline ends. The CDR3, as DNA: TGTGCCAGCAGCTTAGACGGTGGGGTCACAGATACGCAGTATTTT. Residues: CASSLDGGVTDTQYF.

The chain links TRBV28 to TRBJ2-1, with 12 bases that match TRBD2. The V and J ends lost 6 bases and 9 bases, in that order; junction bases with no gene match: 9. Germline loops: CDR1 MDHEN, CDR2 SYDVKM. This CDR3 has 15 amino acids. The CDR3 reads CASRPTSGGSIEQFF. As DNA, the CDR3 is TGTGCCAGCAGACCCACTAGCGGGGGGAGTATTGAGCAGTTCTTC.

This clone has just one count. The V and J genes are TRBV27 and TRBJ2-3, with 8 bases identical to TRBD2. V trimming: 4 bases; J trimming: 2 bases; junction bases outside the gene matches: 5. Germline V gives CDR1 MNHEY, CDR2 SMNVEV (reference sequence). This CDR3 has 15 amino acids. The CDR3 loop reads CASSSTSVFTDTQYF. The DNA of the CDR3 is TGTGCCAGCAGTTCGACTAGCGTTTTCACAGATACGCAGTATTTT.

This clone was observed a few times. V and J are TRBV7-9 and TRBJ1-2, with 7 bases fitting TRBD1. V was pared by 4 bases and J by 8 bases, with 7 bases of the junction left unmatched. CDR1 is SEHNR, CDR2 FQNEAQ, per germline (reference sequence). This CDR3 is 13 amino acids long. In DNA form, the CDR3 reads TGTGCCAGCAGCTACGAGGGGGCGAGAGGCTACACCTTC. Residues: CASSYEGARGYTF.

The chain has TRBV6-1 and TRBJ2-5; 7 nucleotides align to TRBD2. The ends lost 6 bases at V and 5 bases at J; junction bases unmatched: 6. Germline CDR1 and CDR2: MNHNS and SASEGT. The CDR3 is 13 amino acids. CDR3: CASSPTSRETQYF. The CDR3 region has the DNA TGTGCCAGCAGCCCGACTAGCAGGGAGACCCAGTACTTC.

The CDR3 DNA sequence: TGTGCCAGCTCGAGGGACAGCTACGAGCAGTACTTC. Encoded protein: CASSRDSYEQYF. The chain uses TRBV18 and TRBJ2-7; TRBD1 matches at 7 bases. V shed 6 bases, J shed 3 bases, and the junction held 2 bases outside the gene matches. CDR1 and CDR2 (germline): KGHSH, LQKENI. CDR3 length: 12 residues.

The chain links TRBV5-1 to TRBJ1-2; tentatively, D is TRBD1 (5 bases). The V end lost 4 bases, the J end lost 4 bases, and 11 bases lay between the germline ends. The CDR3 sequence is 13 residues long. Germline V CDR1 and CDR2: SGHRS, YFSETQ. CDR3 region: CASSIDSTYGYTF. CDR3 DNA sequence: TGCGCCAGCAGCATCGACAGCACCTATGGCTACACCTTC.

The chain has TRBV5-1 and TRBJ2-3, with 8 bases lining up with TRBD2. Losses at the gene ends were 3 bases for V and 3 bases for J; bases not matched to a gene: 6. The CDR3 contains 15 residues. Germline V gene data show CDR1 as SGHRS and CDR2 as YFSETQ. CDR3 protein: CASSSFSGDTDTQYF. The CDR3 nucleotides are TGCGCCAGCAGCTCATTTAGCGGGGATACAGATACGCAGTATTTT.

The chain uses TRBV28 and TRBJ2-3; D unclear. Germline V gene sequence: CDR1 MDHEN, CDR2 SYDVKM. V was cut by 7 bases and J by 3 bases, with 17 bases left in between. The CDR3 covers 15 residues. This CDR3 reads CASNVPGQATDTQYF. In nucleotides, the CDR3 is TGTGCCAGCAACGTTCCCGGGCAGGCGACAGATACGCAGTATTTT.

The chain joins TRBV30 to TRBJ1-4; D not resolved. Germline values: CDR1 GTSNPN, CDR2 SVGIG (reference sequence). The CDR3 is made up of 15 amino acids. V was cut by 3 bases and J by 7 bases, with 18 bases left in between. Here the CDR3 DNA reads TGTGCCTGGAGCCCGGCCAGAGTAATCGTTGAAAAACTGTTTTTT. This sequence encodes CAWSPARVIVEKLFF.

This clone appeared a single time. Here the CDR3 reads CASAGTIPDTQYF. CDR3 sequence (DNA): TGTGCCAGCGCCGGGACCATTCCAGATACGCAGTATTTT. The V and J genes are TRBV6-5 and TRBJ2-3; D tentatively reads TRBD1 or TRBD2 (5 bases each). The CDR3 is 13 residues long. The germline gives CDR1 MNHEY, CDR2 SVGAGI. V shed 8 bases and J shed 4 bases, with 13 bases lying between them.

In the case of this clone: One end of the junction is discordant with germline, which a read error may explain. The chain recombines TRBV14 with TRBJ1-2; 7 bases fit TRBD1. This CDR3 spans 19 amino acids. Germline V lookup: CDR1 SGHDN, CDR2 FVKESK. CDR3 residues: CASSPPGRTGPVPKYGYTF. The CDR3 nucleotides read TGTGCCAGCAGCCCCCCAGGGAGGACAGGACCAGTCCCTAAGTATGGCTACACCTTC.

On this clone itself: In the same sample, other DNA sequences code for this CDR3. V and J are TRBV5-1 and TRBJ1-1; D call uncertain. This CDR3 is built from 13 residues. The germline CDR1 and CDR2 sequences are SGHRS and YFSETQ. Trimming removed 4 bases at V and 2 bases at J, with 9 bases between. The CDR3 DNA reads TGCGCCAGCAGCCCCGGGGTCAACACTGAAGCTTTCTTT. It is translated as CASSPGVNTEAFF.

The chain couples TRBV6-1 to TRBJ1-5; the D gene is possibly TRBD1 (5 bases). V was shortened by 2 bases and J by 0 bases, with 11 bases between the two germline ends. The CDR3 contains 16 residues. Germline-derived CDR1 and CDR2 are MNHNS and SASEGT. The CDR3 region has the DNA TGTGCCAGCAGTGAACCGCAGGGTGTTAGCAATCAGCCCCAGCATTTT. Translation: CASSEPQGVSNQPQHF.

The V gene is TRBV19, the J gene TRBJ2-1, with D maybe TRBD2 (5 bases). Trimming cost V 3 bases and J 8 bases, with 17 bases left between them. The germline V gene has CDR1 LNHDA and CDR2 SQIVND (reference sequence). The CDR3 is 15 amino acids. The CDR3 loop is CASSMLGVPGDEQFF. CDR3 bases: TGTGCCAGTAGTATGCTCGGGGTACCCGGGGATGAGCAGTTCTTC.

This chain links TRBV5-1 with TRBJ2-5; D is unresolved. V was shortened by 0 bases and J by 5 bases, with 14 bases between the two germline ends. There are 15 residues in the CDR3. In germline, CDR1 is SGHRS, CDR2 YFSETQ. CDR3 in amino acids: CASSLARSFGETQYF. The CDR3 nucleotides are TGCGCCAGCAGCTTGGCCAGGAGTTTTGGGGAGACCCAGTACTTC. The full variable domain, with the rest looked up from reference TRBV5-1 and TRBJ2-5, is KAGVTQTPRYLIKTRGQQVTLSCSPISGHRSVSWYQQTPGQGLQFLFEYFSETQRNKGNFPGRFSGRQFSNSRSEMNVSTLELGDSALYLCASSLARSFGETQYFGPGTRLLVL.

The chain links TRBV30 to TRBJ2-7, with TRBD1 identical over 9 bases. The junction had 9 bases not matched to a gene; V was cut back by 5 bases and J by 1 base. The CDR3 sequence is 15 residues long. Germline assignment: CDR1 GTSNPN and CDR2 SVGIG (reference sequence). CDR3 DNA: TGTGCCTGGGCCACCGGGACAGGGCATTCCTACGAGCAGTACTTC. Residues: CAWATGTGHSYEQYF.

In nucleotides, the CDR3 is TGTGCCAGCAGTTACTCGAGGGCCCCGAACACCGGGGAGCTGTTTTTT. Its translation is CASSYSRAPNTGELFF. The chain has TRBV6-5 and TRBJ2-2; D is possibly TRBD2 (5 bases). V was cut by 0 bases and J by 0 bases, with 8 bases left in between. The CDR3 runs 16 residues. Germline V gene data show CDR1 as MNHEY and CDR2 as SVGAGI.

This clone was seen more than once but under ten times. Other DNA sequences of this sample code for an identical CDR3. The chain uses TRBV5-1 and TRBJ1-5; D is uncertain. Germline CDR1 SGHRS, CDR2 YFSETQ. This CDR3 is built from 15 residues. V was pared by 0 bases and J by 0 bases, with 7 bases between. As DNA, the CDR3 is TGCGCCAGCAGCTTGGAGGGCGGTAGCAATCAGCCCCAGCATTTT. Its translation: CASSLEGGSNQPQHF.

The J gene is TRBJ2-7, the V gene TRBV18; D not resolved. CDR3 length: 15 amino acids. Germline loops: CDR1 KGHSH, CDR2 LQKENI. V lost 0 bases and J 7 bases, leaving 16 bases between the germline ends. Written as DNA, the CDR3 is TGTGCCAGCTCACCACCGGGGTCGACCCCAAGGGAGCAGTACTTC. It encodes CASSPPGSTPREQYF.